The text below deals with one T cell receptor beta chain. The sample is drawn from a study of blood T cell repertoires in COVID-19. Study-wide background: Samples representing acute and convalescent COVID-19 were sourced from the United States, Italy and Spain.

Cohorts were based on clinical histories the participants reported. Germline V gives CDR1 SGHRS, CDR2 YFSETQ. With V trimmed by 4 bases and J by 3 bases, 3 bases remained unmatched. This CDR3 region has 13 residues. Only in-frame clones appear in the TCRdb table, and some are missing; sequencing was by immunoSEQ multiplex PCR. The table lists a few hundred thousand clones, 85% to 90% of them singletons, with 1.5% to 2% in the top ten. The receptor was isolated from a woman between 40 and 50 years old who had recovered from COVID-19. The chain carries TRBV5-1 and TRBJ1-1; 7 nucleotides agree with TRBD1. Input material: PBMCs or T cells enriched from blood (not recorded which). CDR3 nucleotides: TGCGCCAGCAGCCCCGGGACAGACACTGAAGCTTTCTTT. Its protein product is CASSPGTDTEAFF. The full variable domain, with the rest looked up from reference TRBV5-1 and TRBJ1-1, is KAGVTQTPRYLIKTRGQQVTLSCSPISGHRSVSWYQQTPGQGLQFLFEYFSETQRNKGNFPGRFSGRQFSNSRSEMNVSTLELGDSALYLCASSPGTDTEAFFGQGTRLTVV.